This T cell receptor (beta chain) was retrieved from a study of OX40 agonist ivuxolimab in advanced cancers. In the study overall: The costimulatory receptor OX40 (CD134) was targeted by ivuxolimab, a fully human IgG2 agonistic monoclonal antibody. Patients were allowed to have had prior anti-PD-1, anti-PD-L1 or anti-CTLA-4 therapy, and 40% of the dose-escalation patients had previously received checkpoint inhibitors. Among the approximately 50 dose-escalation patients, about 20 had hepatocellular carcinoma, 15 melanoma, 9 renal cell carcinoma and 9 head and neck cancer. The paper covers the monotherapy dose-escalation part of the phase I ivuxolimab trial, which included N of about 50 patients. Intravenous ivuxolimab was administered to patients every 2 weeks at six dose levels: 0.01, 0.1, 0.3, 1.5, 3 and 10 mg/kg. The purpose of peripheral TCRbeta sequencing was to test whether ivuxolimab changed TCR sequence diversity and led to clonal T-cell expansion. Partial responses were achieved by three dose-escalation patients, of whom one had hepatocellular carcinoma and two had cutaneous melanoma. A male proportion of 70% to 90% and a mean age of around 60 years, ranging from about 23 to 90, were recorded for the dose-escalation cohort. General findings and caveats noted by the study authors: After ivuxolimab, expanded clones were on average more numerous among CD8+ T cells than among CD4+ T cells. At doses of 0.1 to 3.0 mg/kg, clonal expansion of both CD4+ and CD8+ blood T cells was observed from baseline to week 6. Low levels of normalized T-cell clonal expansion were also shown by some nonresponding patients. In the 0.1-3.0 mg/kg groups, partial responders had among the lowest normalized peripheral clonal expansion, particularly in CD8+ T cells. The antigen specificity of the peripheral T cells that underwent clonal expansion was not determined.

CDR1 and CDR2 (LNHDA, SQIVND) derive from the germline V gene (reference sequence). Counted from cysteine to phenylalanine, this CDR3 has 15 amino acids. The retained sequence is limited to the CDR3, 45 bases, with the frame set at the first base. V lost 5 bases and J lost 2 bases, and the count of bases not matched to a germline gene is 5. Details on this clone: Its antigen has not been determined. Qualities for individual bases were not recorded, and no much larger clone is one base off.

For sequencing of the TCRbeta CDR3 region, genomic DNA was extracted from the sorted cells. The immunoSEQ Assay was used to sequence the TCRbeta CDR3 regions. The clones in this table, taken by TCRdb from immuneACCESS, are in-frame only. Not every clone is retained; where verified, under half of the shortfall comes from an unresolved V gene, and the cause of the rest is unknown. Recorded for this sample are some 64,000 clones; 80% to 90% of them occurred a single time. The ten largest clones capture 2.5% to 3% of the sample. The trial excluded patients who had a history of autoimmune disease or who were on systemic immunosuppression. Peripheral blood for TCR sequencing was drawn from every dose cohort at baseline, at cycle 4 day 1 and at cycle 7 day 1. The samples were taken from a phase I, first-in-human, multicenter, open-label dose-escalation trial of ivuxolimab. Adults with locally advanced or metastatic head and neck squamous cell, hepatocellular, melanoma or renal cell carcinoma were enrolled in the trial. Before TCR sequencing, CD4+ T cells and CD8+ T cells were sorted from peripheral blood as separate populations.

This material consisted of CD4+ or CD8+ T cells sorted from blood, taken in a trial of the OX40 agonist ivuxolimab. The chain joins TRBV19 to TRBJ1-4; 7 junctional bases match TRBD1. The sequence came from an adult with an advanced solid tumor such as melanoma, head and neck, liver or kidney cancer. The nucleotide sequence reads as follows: TGTGCCAGTAGTCCCATACAGGGGACTAATGAAAAACTGTTTTTT. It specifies CASSPIQGTNEKLFF.